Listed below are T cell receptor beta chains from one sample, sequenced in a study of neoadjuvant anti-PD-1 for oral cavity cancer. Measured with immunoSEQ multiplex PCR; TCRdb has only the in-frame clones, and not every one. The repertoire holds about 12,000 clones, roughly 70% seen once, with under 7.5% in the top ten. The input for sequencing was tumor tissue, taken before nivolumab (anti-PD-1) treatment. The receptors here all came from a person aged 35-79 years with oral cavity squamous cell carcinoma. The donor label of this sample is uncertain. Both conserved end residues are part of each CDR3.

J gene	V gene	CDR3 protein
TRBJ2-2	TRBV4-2	CASSQDLRTRLGELFF
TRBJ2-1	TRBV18	CASSPLSRSSYNEQFF
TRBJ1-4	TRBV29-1	CSVYPGTGSEKLFF
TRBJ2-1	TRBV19	CASSISGGNEQFF
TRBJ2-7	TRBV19	CASRAGQNNEQYF
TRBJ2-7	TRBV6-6	CASSSRSYEQYF
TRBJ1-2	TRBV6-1	CASRAQRGNYGYTF
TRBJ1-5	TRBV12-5	CASGLRGGQGNSNQPQHF
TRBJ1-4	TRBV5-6	CASSLERDEKLFF
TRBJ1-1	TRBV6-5	CASSYRGLAEAFF
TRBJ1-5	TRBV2	CASSGGVYSNQPQHF
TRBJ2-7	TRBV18	CASSGETYEQYF
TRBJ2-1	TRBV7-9	CASVRTGFNEQFF
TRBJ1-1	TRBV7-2	CASSPSRGSAFF
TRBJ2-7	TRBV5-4	CASSPTPDSDYEQYF
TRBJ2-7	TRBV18	CASSLRQGLYEQYF
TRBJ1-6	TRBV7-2	CASSLKWATVLTDSPLHF
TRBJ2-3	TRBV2	CASSEYRRGGGTDTQYF
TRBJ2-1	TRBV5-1	CASGDRVPHNEQFF
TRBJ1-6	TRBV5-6	CASSTLGDSPLHF
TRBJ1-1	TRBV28	CASSALPGVGFVNTEAFF
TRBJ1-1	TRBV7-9	CASSRGQGARGTEAFF
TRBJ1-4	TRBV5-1	CASSTEGREVGKLFF
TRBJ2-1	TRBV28	CASSPGRGTNEQFF
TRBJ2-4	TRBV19	CASCSPGGANIQYF
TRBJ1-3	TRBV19	CASRQEDGGNTIYF
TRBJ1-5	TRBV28	CASSHPGGNGRKPQHF
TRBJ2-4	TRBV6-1	CASSAALAGGRVRTKNIQYF